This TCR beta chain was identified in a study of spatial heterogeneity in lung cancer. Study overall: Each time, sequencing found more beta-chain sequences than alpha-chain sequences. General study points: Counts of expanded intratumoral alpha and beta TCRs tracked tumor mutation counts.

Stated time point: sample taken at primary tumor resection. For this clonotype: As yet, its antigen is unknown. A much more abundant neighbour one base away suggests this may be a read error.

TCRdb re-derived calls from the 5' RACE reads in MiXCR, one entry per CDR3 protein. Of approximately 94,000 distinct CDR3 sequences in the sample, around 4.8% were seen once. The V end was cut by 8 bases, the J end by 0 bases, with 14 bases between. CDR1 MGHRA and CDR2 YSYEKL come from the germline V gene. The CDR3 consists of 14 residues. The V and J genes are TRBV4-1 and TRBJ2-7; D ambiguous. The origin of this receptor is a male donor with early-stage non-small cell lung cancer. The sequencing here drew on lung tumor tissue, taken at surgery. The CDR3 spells CASGYSKGSYEQYF. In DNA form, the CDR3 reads TGCGCCAGCGGCTATAGTAAGGGCTCCTACGAGCAGTACTTC.